There are a few counts of the clone carrying this T cell receptor beta chain. Its antigen is unknown. The sample comes from a study of OX40 agonist ivuxolimab in advanced cancers. Study-wide results and caveats: Low levels of normalized T-cell clonal expansion also appeared in some nonresponders.

Patients had blood sampled at baseline and again on cycle 4 day 1 and cycle 7 day 1. The CDR3 is 13 residues long. CDR1 is SQVTM, CDR2 ANQGSEA, per germline. V lost 7 bases and J 2 bases, leaving 13 bases between the germline ends. Clones were sequenced by immunoSEQ multiplex PCR, and TCRdb holds only the in-frame ones, with some missing. The sample contains around 62,000 clones, around 80% of which appear only once. The rearrangement uses TRBV29-1 and TRBJ2-3; D is possibly TRBD2 (6 bases). The sequencing used CD4+ or CD8+ T cells sorted from blood, collected in a trial of the OX40 agonist ivuxolimab. This receptor was taken from an adult with an advanced solid tumor such as melanoma, head and neck, liver or kidney cancer. CDR3 residues: CSGRDWITDTQYF. CDR3 coding DNA: TGCAGCGGGCGGGACTGGATCACAGATACGCAGTATTTT.